The sequence of this TCR beta chain was determined in a study of blood T cell repertoires in COVID-19. CDR1 and CDR2 from the germline V gene are SQVTM and ANQGSEA. With 3 bases removed from V and 0 bases from J, the gap between germline ends came to 9 bases. CDR3 length equals 13 residues. The method was immunoSEQ multiplex PCR; TCRdb's version includes in-frame clones alone and lacks a portion of them. Of around 300,000 clones listed, 87% are singletons. The chain carries TRBV29-1 and TRBJ2-7; no clear D. The TCR sequence derives from a man aged 18 to 35 with active or convalescent COVID-19. Sample: peripheral blood. The CDR3: CSVELDNSYEQYF. In DNA form, the CDR3 reads TGCAGCGTTGAGCTTGACAACTCCTACGAGCAGTACTTC.